One and the same sample provided the 27 T cell receptor beta chains below, sequenced in a study of blood T cell repertoires in COVID-19. The assay was immunoSEQ multiplex PCR, and TCRdb's table has in-frame clones only and misses some. Of about 77,000 clones in the sample, 65% to 85% were seen once. What was sequenced was peripheral blood. All receptors come from a man in his 70s with active or convalescent COVID-19.

This clone was counted a few times. The genes are TRBV5-1 and TRBJ1-1; D is unresolved. The CDR3 is made up of 14 amino acids. CDR1 and CDR2 (germline): SGHRS, YFSETQ. The germline V and J ends were trimmed by 1 base and 0 bases, with 7 bases remaining between them. The CDR3 sequence is CASSLTVMNTEAFF. For the CDR3, the DNA is TGCGCCAGCAGCTTGACAGTAATGAACACTGAAGCTTTCTTT.

The J gene is TRBJ1-4, the V gene TRBV6-1; D is ambiguous. V was shortened by 3 bases and J by 6 bases, with 8 bases between the two germline ends. The CDR3 length is 13 residues. The germline CDR1 and CDR2 sequences are MNHNS and SASEGT. The CDR3 nucleotides are TGTGCCAGCAGTGAGCAGGTGGATGAAAAACTGTTTTTT. This gives the protein CASSEQVDEKLFF.

A single count supports this clone. This sequence joins TRBV5-6 and TRBJ2-3, with D perhaps TRBD2 (5 bases). V was pared by 1 base and J by 0 bases, with 6 bases between. Germline V CDR1 and CDR2: SGHDT, YYEEEE. CDR3 length: 14 residues. The CDR3 here is CASSLPGSTDTQYF. The CDR3 nucleotides read TGTGCCAGCAGCTTGCCGGGGAGCACAGATACGCAGTATTTT.

The rearrangement joins TRBV3-1 (or the pseudogene TRBV3-2) to TRBJ1-5; possibly TRBD1 for D (5 bases). Germline loops: CDR1 LGHDT, CDR2 YNNKEL (reference sequence). Trimming left V 5 bases short and J 3 bases short, with 11 bases between. The CDR3 contains 14 residues. The CDR3, as DNA: TGTGCCAGCAGCAAAGGGGCAGACAATCAGCCCCAGCATTTT. This gives the protein CASSKGADNQPQHF.

The chain links TRBV5-1 to TRBJ2-1; TRBD1 matches at 8 bases. V lost 0 bases and J lost 6; bases outside the gene matches: 5. The germline V gene has CDR1 SGHRS and CDR2 YFSETQ. The CDR3 contains 15 residues. The CDR3 loop reads CASSLGRGPLNEQFF. The CDR3 DNA reads TGCGCCAGCAGCTTGGGCAGGGGGCCCCTCAATGAGCAGTTCTTC.

The chain recombines TRBV15 with TRBJ1-5; 10 nucleotides line up with TRBD1. V shed 6 bases, J shed 5 bases, and the junction held 7 bases outside the gene matches. The CDR3 consists of 15 residues. Germline V gene lookup returns CDR1 LNHNV and CDR2 YYDKDF (reference sequence). This CDR3 is CATSLGTGAHQPQHF. CDR3 in DNA: TGTGCCACCAGTCTTGGGACAGGGGCCCATCAGCCCCAGCATTTT.

This rearrangement joins TRBV7-6 to TRBJ2-3, with 11 bases that match TRBD1. The germline gives CDR1 SGHVS, CDR2 FNYEAQ. CDR3 length: 15 amino acids. V shed 5 bases and J 4 bases; nucleotides not matched to a gene: 5. The CDR3 DNA follows: TGTGCCAGCAGCACGGGACAGGGGGTCCCAGATACGCAGTATTTT. This codes for CASSTGQGVPDTQYF. Complete variable domain (other parts from reference TRBV7-6 and TRBJ2-3): GAGVSQSPRYKVTKRGQDVALRCDPISGHVSLYWYRQALGQGPEFLTYFNYEAQQDKSGLPNDRFSAERPEGSISTLTIQRTEQRDSAMYRCASSTGQGVPDTQYFGPGTRLTVL.

The gene calls are TRBV2 and TRBJ1-2, with unresolved D. Germline V lookup: CDR1 SNHLY, CDR2 FYNNEI. V was pared by 2 bases and J by 8 bases, with 9 bases between. This CDR3 is built from 12 residues. The CDR3 DNA follows: TGTGCCAGCAGTGAACTCGGGGAAGGCTACACCTTC. Translating gives CASSELGEGYTF.

The chain has TRBV6-6 and TRBJ2-3; D is possibly TRBD2 (6 bases). Germline CDR1 and CDR2: MNHNY and SVGAGI (reference sequence). This CDR3 is built from 13 residues. Between the trimmed V and J ends, which lost 10 bases and 4 bases, there was a span of 15 bases. DNA for the CDR3: TGTGCCATTTCCTCCTCGGGGGCAGATACGCAGTATTTT. Translation: CAISSSGADTQYF.

The rearrangement joins TRBV5-4 to TRBJ2-3, with a weak D call TRBD1 (5 bases). Per the germline V gene, CDR1 is SGHNT and CDR2 is YYREEE (reference sequence). CDR3 length: 13 residues. Trimming took off 1 base at V and 7 bases at J, with 10 bases between the two ends. The CDR3 here is CASSLTGTNTQYF. CDR3 nucleotide sequence: TGTGCCAGCAGCTTGACAGGCACGAATACGCAGTATTTT.

The chain couples TRBV6-5 to TRBJ1-1; D possibly corresponds to TRBD1 (5 bases). V gave up 0 bases and J gave up 4 bases, with 15 bases separating them. This CDR3 contains 16 residues. Germline CDR1 MNHEY, CDR2 SVGAGI. The CDR3: CASSYSYGGTGTEAFF. CDR3 nucleotide sequence: TGTGCCAGCAGTTACTCGTACGGGGGGACGGGCACTGAAGCTTTCTTT.

V and J are TRBV24-1 and TRBJ2-2, with 7 bases that match TRBD1. J lost 0 bases, V lost 4 bases, and 4 bases had no gene match. The CDR3 loop spans 16 amino acids. Germline lookup yields CDR1 KGHDR and CDR2 SFDVKD. CDR3 in DNA: TGTGCCACCAGTGACCCCGGACAGGCGAACACCGGGGAGCTGTTTTTT. This gives the protein CATSDPGQANTGELFF.

J is TRBJ2-3 and V is TRBV19, with 8 nucleotides matching TRBD1. The germline V gene has CDR1 LNHDA and CDR2 SQIVND (reference sequence). V lost 7 bases to trimming and J lost 3 bases; unmatched junction nucleotides: 3. This CDR3 is 13 amino acids long. CDR3 loop: CASTDRATDTQYF. The CDR3 nucleotides are TGTGCCAGTACGGACAGGGCTACAGATACGCAGTATTTT.

This sequence joins TRBV4-2 and TRBJ1-6; D gene unclear. The CDR3 consists of 18 residues. Germline values: CDR1 LGHNA, CDR2 YNFKEQ. V was shortened by 1 base and J by 7 bases, with 20 bases between the two germline ends. The chain's CDR3 is CASSQVFGEWTGNSPLHF. CDR3 sequence (DNA): TGTGCCAGCAGCCAAGTATTTGGGGAATGGACGGGGAATTCACCCCTCCACTTT.

V and J are TRBV27 and TRBJ1-6; TRBD1 is a possible D gene (5 bases). V lost 3 bases, J lost 6 bases, and 9 bases lay in between. Germline V lookup: CDR1 MNHEY, CDR2 SMNVEV (reference sequence). The CDR3 has 14 residues. CDR3 DNA: TGTGCCAGCAGTTTTACCCAGGGTAATTCACCCCTCCACTTT. It yields the protein CASSFTQGNSPLHF.

The CDR3 here is CASKNGGLDPYNEQFF. CDR3 bases: TGTGCCAGCAAAAACGGCGGCCTCGACCCTTACAATGAGCAGTTCTTC. V and J are TRBV5-6 and TRBJ2-1, with D uncertain. The CDR3 is 16 residues long. Germline lookup yields CDR1 SGHDT and CDR2 YYEEEE. V was trimmed by 6 bases and J by 4 bases, leaving 20 bases between them. The complete variable domain, with remaining parts taken from reference TRBV5-6 and TRBJ2-1, reads DAGVTQSPTHLIKTRGQQVTLRCSPKSGHDTVSWYQQALGQGPQFIFQYYEEEERQRGNFPDRFSGHQFPNYSSELNVNALLLGDSALYLCASKNGGLDPYNEQFFGPGTRLTVL.

The chain carries TRBV6-5 and TRBJ2-1, with 11 bases that match TRBD1. Germline CDR1 and CDR2: MNHEY and SVGAGI. The CDR3 is 15 amino acids. The J segment lost 6 bases and the V segment lost 9 bases, leaving 10 bases of the junction unmatched. CDR3 bases: TGTGCCAGTTGTCGCCGGGACAGGGGGTTCAATGAGCAGTTCTTC. Translation gives CASCRRDRGFNEQFF.

This clone was counted once. CDR3 sequence: CASSYQHQGAEGYTF. The DNA of the CDR3 is TGTGCCAGCAGTTACCAACATCAGGGGGCGGAGGGCTACACCTTC. The chain carries TRBV6-5 and TRBJ1-2; 8 bases fit TRBD1. V was pared by 2 bases and J by 8 bases, with 10 bases of the junction left unmatched. Per germline, CDR1 MNHEY and CDR2 SVGAGI. The CDR3 has 15 residues.

The J gene is TRBJ1-5, the V gene TRBV6-5; weak D call: TRBD1 (6 bases). The CDR3 runs 14 residues. The V end was cut by 11 bases, the J end by 5 bases, with 19 bases between. The germline V gene has CDR1 MNHEY and CDR2 SVGAGI. CDR3 loop: CASTTQGLYQPQHF. DNA of the CDR3: TGTGCCTCTACTACCCAGGGGTTGTATCAGCCCCAGCATTTT.

This clone showed up just once. The V and J genes are TRBV6-2 or TRBV6-3 and TRBJ1-5; tentatively, D is TRBD1 (6 bases). The V gene's germline CDR1 is MNHEY and CDR2 SVGEGT. The ends were cut back, 6 bases at V and 3 bases at J, with 9 bases in the middle. The CDR3 is 13 residues long. The CDR3 sequence: CASSGQFNQPQHF. The CDR3 bases are TGTGCCAGCAGCGGACAGTTCAATCAGCCCCAGCATTTT.

The rearrangement links TRBV2 to TRBJ1-1; 8 bases align to TRBD1. Germline values: CDR1 SNHLY, CDR2 FYNNEI. This CDR3 is 12 amino acids long. Losses at the gene ends were 3 bases for V and 7 bases for J; bases not matched to a gene: 1. The CDR3 is CASSDTGGEAFF. CDR3 nucleotides: TGTGCCAGCAGTGATACAGGGGGTGAAGCTTTCTTT.

The rearrangement links TRBV27 to TRBJ2-7, with TRBD2 as a possible D gene (6 bases). The CDR3 length is 12 residues. CDR1 and CDR2 from the germline V gene are MNHEY and SMNVEV (reference sequence). V shed 6 bases and J shed 6 bases, with 12 bases lying between them. CDR3 protein: CASRRAGGEQYF. The DNA for the CDR3 is TGTGCCAGCAGGAGGGCCGGGGGCGAGCAGTACTTC.

The V gene is TRBV6-6, the J gene TRBJ1-1, with TRBD1 matching over 7 bases. The CDR3 loop spans 13 amino acids. J gave up 6 bases and V 7 bases, and 8 bases lay outside the gene matches. From germline, CDR1 is MNHNY and CDR2 SVGAGI (reference sequence). As DNA, the CDR3 is TGTGCCAGCACTAGACAGGGTTTGGCTGAAGCTTTCTTT. Translating gives CASTRQGLAEAFF.

In this sample, this clone is medium-sized. This chain links TRBV2 with TRBJ1-5, with TRBD1 identical over 10 bases. The J segment lost 2 bases and the V segment lost 4 bases, leaving 2 bases of the junction unmatched. Germline V gene sequence: CDR1 SNHLY, CDR2 FYNNEI. The CDR3 length is 15 residues. In nucleotides, the CDR3 is TGTGCCAGCAGTGGGACAGGGGGAGGCAATCAGCCCCAGCATTTT. Residues: CASSGTGGGNQPQHF.

This clone has just a few counts. This chain uses TRBV2 with TRBJ1-1; 9 nucleotides match TRBD1. This CDR3 has 14 amino acids. In germline, CDR1 is SNHLY, CDR2 FYNNEI. V dropped 6 bases and J dropped 4; count of bases not matched to a gene: 6. Written as DNA, the CDR3 is TGTGCCAGCAGCGATACAGGGGGCGGCACTGAAGCTTTCTTT. Its translation: CASSDTGGGTEAFF.

The genes are TRBV7-9 and TRBJ2-7; D is unresolved. The CDR3 runs 14 residues. Germline lookup yields CDR1 SEHNR and CDR2 FQNEAQ (reference sequence). Trimming cost V 0 bases and J 3 bases, with 9 bases left between them. In DNA form, the CDR3 reads TGTGCCAGCAGCTTAGCTTCTGCAGGCTACGAGCAGTACTTC. This translates into CASSLASAGYEQYF.

The rearrangement links TRBV30 to TRBJ2-5; 8 bases map to TRBD2. This CDR3 region has 14 residues. V shed 1 base, J shed 4 bases, and the junction held 5 bases outside the gene matches. Looked up from germline, CDR1 is GTSNPN and CDR2 is SVGIG (reference sequence). The chain's CDR3 is CAWSDRGGLETQYF. The CDR3 nucleotides are TGTGCCTGGAGTGATCGGGGGGGCCTAGAGACCCAGTACTTC.